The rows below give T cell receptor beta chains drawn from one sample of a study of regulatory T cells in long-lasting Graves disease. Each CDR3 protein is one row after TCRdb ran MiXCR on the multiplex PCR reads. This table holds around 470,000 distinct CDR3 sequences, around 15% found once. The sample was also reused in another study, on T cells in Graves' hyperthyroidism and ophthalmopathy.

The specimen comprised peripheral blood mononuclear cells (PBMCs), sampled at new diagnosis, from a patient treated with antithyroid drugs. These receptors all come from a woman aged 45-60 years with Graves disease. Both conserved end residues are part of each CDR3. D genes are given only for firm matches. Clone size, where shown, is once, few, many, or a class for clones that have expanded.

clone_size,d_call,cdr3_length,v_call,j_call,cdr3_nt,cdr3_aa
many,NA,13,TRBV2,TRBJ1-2,TGTGCCAGCAGTCTGGAGGCGAACTATGGCTACACCTTC,CASSLEANYGYTF
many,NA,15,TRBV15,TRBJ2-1,TGTGCCACCAGCAGAGATCTCGGGAGCAGTCCCGAGGAGTTCTTC,CATSRDLGSSPEEFF
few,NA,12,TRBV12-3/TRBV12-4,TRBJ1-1,TGTGCCAGCAGTTTGGGGTGGGATGAAGCTTTCTTT,CASSLGWDEAFF
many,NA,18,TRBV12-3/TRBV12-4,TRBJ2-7,TGTGCCAGCAGTTTGCAGGGTATGAGCGGGTGGGGCTTCTACGAGCAGTACTTC,CASSLQGMSGWGFYEQYF
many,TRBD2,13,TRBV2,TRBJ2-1,TGTGCCAGCAATCTAGCGGGAGCGATTGAGCAGTTCTTC,CASNLAGAIEQFF
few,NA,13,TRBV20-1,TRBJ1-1,TGCAGTGTCCCGGGGAGCTTGAACACTGAAGCTTTCTTT,CSVPGSLNTEAFF
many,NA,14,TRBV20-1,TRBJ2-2,TGCAGTGCTAGAGTGACGGTGAACACCGGGGAGCTGTTTTTT,CSARVTVNTGELFF
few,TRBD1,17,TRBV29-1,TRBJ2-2,TGCAGCGTAGGGGACAGGGGGCGGTTCGGCAACACCGGGGAGCTGTTTTTT,CSVGDRGRFGNTGELFF
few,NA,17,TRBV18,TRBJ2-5,TGTGCCAGCTCACTTAAAAAGGACCTTCCCAATCAAGAGACCCAGTACTTC,CASSLKKDLPNQETQYF
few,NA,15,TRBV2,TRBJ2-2,TGTGCCAGCAGACAAGCACGGTCGAGCACCGGGGAGCTGTTTTTT,CASRQARSSTGELFF
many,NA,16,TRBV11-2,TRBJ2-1,TGTGCCAGCAGCTTACTTCTTGGCTCTGATCGCAATGAGCAGTTCTTC,CASSLLLGSDRNEQFF
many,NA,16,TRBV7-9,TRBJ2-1,TGTGCCAGCAGCTTCTCTCCATTGAGAGGACTAAATGAGCAGTTCTTC,CASSFSPLRGLNEQFF
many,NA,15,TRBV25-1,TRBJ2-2,TGTGCCAGCCATCCTACAGGCCCGAACACCGGGGAGCTGTTTTTT,CASHPTGPNTGELFF
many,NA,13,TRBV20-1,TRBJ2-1,TGCAGTGCCCAGAGTCCGAGAAGGAATGAGCAGTTCTTC,CSAQSPRRNEQFF
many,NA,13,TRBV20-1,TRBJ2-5,TGCAGTGCGGGGGACCCGTATTCTGAAACCCAGTACTTC,CSAGDPYSETQYF
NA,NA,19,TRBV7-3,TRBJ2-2,TGTGCCAGCAGCACAAGTCCAGGGACCTTGCCCTCGAACACCGGGGAGCTGTTTTTT,CASSTSPGTLPSNTGELFF
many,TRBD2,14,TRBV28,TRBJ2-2,TGTGCCAGCACCGGGACTAGAAACACCGGGGAGCTGTTTTTT,CASTGTRNTGELFF
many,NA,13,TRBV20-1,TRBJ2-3,TGCAGTGCTAGAGGCGGGAACACAGATACGCAGTATTTT,CSARGGNTDTQYF
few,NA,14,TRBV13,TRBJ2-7,TGTGCCAGCAGCTTACACGGGGGAGACTACGAGCAGTACTTC,CASSLHGGDYEQYF
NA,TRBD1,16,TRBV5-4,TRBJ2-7,TGTGCCAGCAGCCCGAAGTCGGGACAGCCCAACTACGAGCAGTACTTC,CASSPKSGQPNYEQYF
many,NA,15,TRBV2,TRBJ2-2,TGTGCCAGCAGGGTCGGCTCCCTGATAACCGGGGAGCTGTTTTTT,CASRVGSLITGELFF
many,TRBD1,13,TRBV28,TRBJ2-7,TGTGCCAGCAGCGGGACAGGGAGATACGAGCAGTACTTC,CASSGTGRYEQYF
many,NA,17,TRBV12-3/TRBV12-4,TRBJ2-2,TGTGCCAGCAGTCTCTACGGGGTTCTAGCCTACACCGGGGAGCTGTTTTTT,CASSLYGVLAYTGELFF
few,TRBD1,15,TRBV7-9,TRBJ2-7,TGTGCCAGCAGCGGAAGGACAGGGGGCACCTACGAGCAGTACTTC,CASSGRTGGTYEQYF
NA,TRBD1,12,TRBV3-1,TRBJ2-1,TGTGCCAGCAGCCCGCCCGGACAGGGGGCTTTCTTC,CASSPPGQGAFF
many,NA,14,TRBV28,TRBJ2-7,TGTGCCAGCAGTTTAACCGACAGAAAAAACGAGCAGTACTTC,CASSLTDRKNEQYF
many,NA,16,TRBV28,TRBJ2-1,TGTGCCAGCAGTTTAGAGGGGCGGGACGTGAACAATGAGCAGTTCTTC,CASSLEGRDVNNEQFF
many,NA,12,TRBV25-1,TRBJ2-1,TGTGCCAGCACCTTAACAGGGAATGAGCAGTTCTTC,CASTLTGNEQFF
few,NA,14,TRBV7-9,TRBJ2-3,TGTGCCAGCAGCTTCGGCAGTGATGGGAATACGCAGTATTTT,CASSFGSDGNTQYF
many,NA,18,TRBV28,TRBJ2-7,TGTGCCAGCAGAAAGCCCGACTTCGGGCTAGTCATATCCTACGAGCAGTACTTC,CASRKPDFGLVISYEQYF
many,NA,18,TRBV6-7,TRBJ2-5,TGTGCCAGCAGACGCCCTTTGAGGGGCGAGTTGTTCCAAGAGACCCAGTACTTC,CASRRPLRGELFQETQYF
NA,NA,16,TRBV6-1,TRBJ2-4,TGTGCCAGCCCGGGAGAGGGGATCCGGACCAAAAACATTCAGTACTTC,CASPGEGIRTKNIQYF
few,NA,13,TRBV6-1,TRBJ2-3,TGTGCCAGCAGTGGAGTTCCCACAGATACGCAGTATTTT,CASSGVPTDTQYF
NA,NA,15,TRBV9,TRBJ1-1,TGTGCCAGCAGCGTAATCCCCAGGGGAGACCCTGAAGCTTTCTTT,CASSVIPRGDPEAFF
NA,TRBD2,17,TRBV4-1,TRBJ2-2,TGCGCCAGCAGCCAAGTCGCTAGCGGGAAACTAGCGGGGGAGCTGTTTTTT,CASSQVASGKLAGELFF
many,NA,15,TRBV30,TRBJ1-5,TGTGCCTGGAGTTATCAGGATAATAGCAATCAGCCCCAGCATTTT,CAWSYQDNSNQPQHF